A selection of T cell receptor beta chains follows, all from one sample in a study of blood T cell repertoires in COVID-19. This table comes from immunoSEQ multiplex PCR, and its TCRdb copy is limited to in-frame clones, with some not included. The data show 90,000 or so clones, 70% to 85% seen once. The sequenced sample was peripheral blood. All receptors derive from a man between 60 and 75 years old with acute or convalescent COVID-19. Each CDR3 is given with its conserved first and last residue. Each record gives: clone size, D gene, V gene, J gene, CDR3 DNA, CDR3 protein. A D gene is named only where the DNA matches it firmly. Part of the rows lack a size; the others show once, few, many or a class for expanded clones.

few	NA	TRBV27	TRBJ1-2	TGTGCCAGCTCGGACTTCTATGGCTACACCTTC	CASSDFYGYTF
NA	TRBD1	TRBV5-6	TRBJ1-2	TGTGCCAGCAGCCCAAGGGGGCAGAACTATGGCTACACCTTC	CASSPRGQNYGYTF
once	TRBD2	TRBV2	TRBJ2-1	TGTGCCAGCAGTGAAGAGGGACTAGTGGGTAATGAGCAGTTCTTC	CASSEEGLVGNEQFF
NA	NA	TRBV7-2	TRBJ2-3	TGTGCCAGCAGCTTTTCAACAGATACGCAGTATTTT	CASSFSTDTQYF
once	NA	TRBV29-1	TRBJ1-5	TGCAGCGTTGGAGAAGGGGGGGATCAGCCCCAGCATTTT	CSVGEGGDQPQHF
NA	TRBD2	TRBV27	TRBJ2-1	TGTGCCAGCAGAACCGGGACTAGCGGGGGCCTCTCCTACAATGAGCAGTTCTTC	CASRTGTSGGLSYNEQFF
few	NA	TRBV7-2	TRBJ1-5	TGTGCCAGCAGCTTGACAGGCAATCAGCCCCAGCATTTT	CASSLTGNQPQHF
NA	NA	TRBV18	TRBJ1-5	TGTGCCAGCTCACCTGGGAGATCAAATCAGCCCCAGCATTTT	CASSPGRSNQPQHF
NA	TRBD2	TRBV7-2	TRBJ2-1	TGTGCCAGCAGCTCCCTCTCTAGCGGGGTAAATTACAATGAGCAGTTCTTC	CASSSLSSGVNYNEQFF
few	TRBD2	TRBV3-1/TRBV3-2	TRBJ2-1	TGTGCCAGCAGCCCCTTAGCGGGGGGGCCCTACAATGAGCAGTTCTTC	CASSPLAGGPYNEQFF
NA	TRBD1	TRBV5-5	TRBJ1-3	TGTGCCAGCAGCGCACAGGGGGTCTCTGGAAACACCATATATTTT	CASSAQGVSGNTIYF
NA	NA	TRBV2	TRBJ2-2	TGTGCCAGCAGTCCCACTAGACTTATCGGGGAGCTGTTTTTT	CASSPTRLIGELFF
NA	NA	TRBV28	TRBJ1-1	TGTGCCAGCAGTTTACAGGCAGGTAGACAATCTGAAGCTTTCTTT	CASSLQAGRQSEAFF
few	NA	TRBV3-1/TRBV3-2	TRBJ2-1	TGTGCCAGCAGCCAAGGGGGACTGGATCCCAATGAGCAGTTCTTC	CASSQGGLDPNEQFF
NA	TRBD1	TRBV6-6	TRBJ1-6	TGTGCCAGCACTAAAAAGGGACAGGGGAACTCACCCCTCCACTTT	CASTKKGQGNSPLHF
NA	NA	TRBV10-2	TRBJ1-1	TGCGCCAGCATCGACCGACAGGAGGTAGCTTTCTTT	CASIDRQEVAFF
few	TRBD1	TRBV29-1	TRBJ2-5	TGCAGCGTTGTAAATCCCGCGGGACAGGTTATGCGAGAGACCCAGTACTTC	CSVVNPAGQVMRETQYF
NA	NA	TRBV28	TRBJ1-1	TGTGCCAGCAATCTTCGGCAGGGAGGCCGGGAAGCTTTCTTT	CASNLRQGGREAFF
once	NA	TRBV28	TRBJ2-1	TGTGCCAGCAGTACAGGACAGCCCTACAATGAGCAGTTCTTC	CASSTGQPYNEQFF
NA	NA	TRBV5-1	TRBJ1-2	TGCGCCAGCAGCTTGGAGTCAGAACGCAGTGGCTACACCTTC	CASSLESERSGYTF
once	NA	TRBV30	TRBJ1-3	TGTGCCTGGAGTGTACTTTCAGGTCCCTCTGGAAACACCATATATTTT	CAWSVLSGPSGNTIYF
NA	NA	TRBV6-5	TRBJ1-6	TGTGCCAGCAGTTACCGTTCTGAGCCTACACCCCTCCACTTT	CASSYRSEPTPLHF
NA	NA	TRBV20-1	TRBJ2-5	TGCAGTGCTAGTCTTCCCCTCCAAGAGACCCAGTACTTC	CSASLPLQETQYF
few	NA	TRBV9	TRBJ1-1	TGTGCCAGCAGCGTAGCAGGGTTTAGTCCCACTGAAGCTTTCTTT	CASSVAGFSPTEAFF
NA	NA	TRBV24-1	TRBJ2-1	TGTGCCACCAGTGATTTAGCAGGGGACCCCTACAATGAGCAGTTCTTC	CATSDLAGDPYNEQFF
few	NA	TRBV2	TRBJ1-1	TGTGCCAGCATGAGCGACAGGAGGGCTTTCTTT	CASMSDRRAFF
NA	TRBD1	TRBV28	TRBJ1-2	TGTGCCAGCGGGGGGAGGGACCGGGACAGGGGAATAAACTATGGCTACACCTTC	CASGGRDRDRGINYGYTF
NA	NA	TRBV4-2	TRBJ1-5	TGTGCCAGCAGCCAAGATCCAGGGTGGAGCAATCAGCCCCAGCATTTT	CASSQDPGWSNQPQHF
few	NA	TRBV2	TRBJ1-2	TGTGCCAGCGGGAAGGGGGGGCAGCGTGGCTACACCTTC	CASGKGGQRGYTF
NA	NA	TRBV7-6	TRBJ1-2	TGTGCCAGCAGCAAGGAGACGGCGGCGACCCCGGGAGGCTACACCTTC	CASSKETAATPGGYTF
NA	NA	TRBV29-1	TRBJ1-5	TGCAGCGTCAGGGAAAATAGCAATCAGCCCCAGCATTTT	CSVRENSNQPQHF
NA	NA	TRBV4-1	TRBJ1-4	TGCGCCAGCAGCCAAGATCGGTCAACTAATGAAAAACTGTTTTTT	CASSQDRSTNEKLFF
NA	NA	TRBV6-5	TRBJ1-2	TGTGCCAGCAGTTACTCTACAGGGCGGAGGGGCTACACCTTC	CASSYSTGRRGYTF
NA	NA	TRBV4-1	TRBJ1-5	TGCGCCAGCAGCCAAGATGGGCCAGGCAATCAGCCCCAGCATTTT	CASSQDGPGNQPQHF
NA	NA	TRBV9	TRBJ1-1	TGTGCCAGCAGCGTAGGTTTGTCAAACACTGAAGCTTTCTTT	CASSVGLSNTEAFF
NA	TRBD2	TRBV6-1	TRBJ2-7	TGTGCCAGCAGTGATCAGACTAGCGGGGGGAGGGAGCAGTACTTC	CASSDQTSGGREQYF
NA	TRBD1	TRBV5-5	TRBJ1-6	TGTGCCAGCAGCTTGCAGGCTGGGACAGTTAATTCACCCCTCCACTTT	CASSLQAGTVNSPLHF
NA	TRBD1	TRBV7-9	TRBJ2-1	TGTGCCAGCAGCTTAGAGGGACAGTACAATGAGCAGTTCTTC	CASSLEGQYNEQFF
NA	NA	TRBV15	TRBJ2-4	TGTGCCACCAGACGTACAGGGCCGCGGGACATTCAGTACTTC	CATRRTGPRDIQYF
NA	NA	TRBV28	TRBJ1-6	TGTGCCAGCAATCCCCCCTCGATCAGCAGGGGATCCCTCCACTTT	CASNPPSISRGSLHF
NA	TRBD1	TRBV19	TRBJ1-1	TGTGCCAGTAGTACTAGAGGACAGGGAGGGAGAGACACTGAAGCTTTCTTT	CASSTRGQGGRDTEAFF